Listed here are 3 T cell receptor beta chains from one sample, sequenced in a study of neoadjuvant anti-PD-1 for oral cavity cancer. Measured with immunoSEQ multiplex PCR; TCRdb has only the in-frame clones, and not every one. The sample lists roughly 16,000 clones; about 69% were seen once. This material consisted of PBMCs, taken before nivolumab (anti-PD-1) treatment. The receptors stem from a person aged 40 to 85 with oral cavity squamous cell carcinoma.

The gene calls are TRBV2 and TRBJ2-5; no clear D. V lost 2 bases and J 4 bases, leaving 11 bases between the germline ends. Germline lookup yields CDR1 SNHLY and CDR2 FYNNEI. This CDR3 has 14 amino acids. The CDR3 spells CASSEKSSVETQYF. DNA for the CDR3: TGTGCCAGCAGTGAAAAATCGTCGGTAGAGACCCAGTACTTC.

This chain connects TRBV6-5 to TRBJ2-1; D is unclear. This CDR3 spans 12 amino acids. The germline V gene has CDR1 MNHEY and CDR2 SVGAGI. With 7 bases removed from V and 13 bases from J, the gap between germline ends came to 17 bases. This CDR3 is CASTRPGGDQFF. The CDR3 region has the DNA TGTGCCAGCACTCGCCCCGGCGGAGACCAGTTCTTC.

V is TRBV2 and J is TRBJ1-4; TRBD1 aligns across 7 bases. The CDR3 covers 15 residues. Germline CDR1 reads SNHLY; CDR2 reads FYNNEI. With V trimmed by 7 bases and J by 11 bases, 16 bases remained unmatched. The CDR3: CASIGTAAPGGKLFF. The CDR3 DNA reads TGTGCCAGCATCGGGACAGCCGCCCCCGGGGGTAAACTGTTTTTT.